This TCR beta chain stems from a study of blood T cell repertoires in COVID-19. Authors' data handling: How many nucleated cells were present was estimated from reference gene primer amplification. The data were produced by immunoSEQ multiplex PCR, yet TCRdb's version contains in-frame clones alone and is incomplete. That table furnishes V, J and clone size, whereas the DNA furnished D and trimming. The top ten clones hold 2.5% to 3% of a sample with about 140,000 clones, roughly 85% of them seen once. The CDR3 runs 14 residues. The J segment lost 5 bases and the V segment lost 4 bases, leaving 2 bases of the junction unmatched. Germline V gene lookup returns CDR1 MNHNY and CDR2 SVGAGI (reference sequence). This clone was detected only once. Enrolled through a virtual design, the participants were between roughly 18 and 89 years of age and came from under 25 US areas. Participant-reported clinical history was the basis for cohort assignment.

Sequences were obtained from PBMCs or T cells enriched from blood (not recorded which). This TCR was sampled from a woman between 50 and 59 years old who had recovered from COVID-19. The J gene is TRBJ2-2, the V gene TRBV6-6; 9 bases align to TRBD1. CDR3 amino acids: CASSWTGETGELFF. CDR3 DNA sequence: TGTGCCAGCAGTTGGACAGGGGAAACCGGGGAGCTGTTTTTT.